These 13 T cell receptor beta chains were all obtained from the same sample, sequenced in a study of blood T cell repertoires in COVID-19. Only in-frame clones appear in the TCRdb table, and some are missing; sequencing was by immunoSEQ multiplex PCR. The sample shows under 250,000 clones, around 82% of them seen only once. The sample consisted of peripheral blood. The receptors originated from a woman in her forties with active or convalescent COVID-19.

The chain combines TRBV27 with TRBJ1-2; TRBD1 agrees at 8 bases. After removal of 4 bases from V and 6 bases from J, the junction contained 7 bases not matched to a gene. Germline-derived CDR1 and CDR2 are MNHEY and SMNVEV (reference sequence). This CDR3 region has 14 residues. In DNA form, the CDR3 reads TGTGCCAGCAGTTACGGACAGGGCAGGGATGGCTACACCTTC. This gives the protein CASSYGQGRDGYTF.

The chain links TRBV6-2 or TRBV6-3 to TRBJ1-2; no reliable D call. V shed 0 bases and J shed 8 bases, with 13 bases lying between them. CDR3 length: 14 amino acids. Per germline, CDR1 MNHEY and CDR2 SVGEGT. The CDR3: CASSYSSGVRGYTF. Here the CDR3 DNA reads TGTGCCAGCAGTTACTCTTCCGGGGTACGGGGCTACACCTTC.

A remark on this clone: Within the sample, other DNA sequences also encode this same CDR3. This chain links TRBV5-1 with TRBJ2-2; D not certain. Germline V gene sequence: CDR1 SGHRS, CDR2 YFSETQ. The CDR3 runs to 12 residues. The V end lost 5 bases, the J end lost 1 base, and 3 bases lay between the germline ends. The CDR3, as DNA: TGCGCCAGCAGTCAGAACACCGGGGAGCTGTTTTTT. Translating gives CASSQNTGELFF.

The chain links TRBV30 to TRBJ1-2; 8 bases align to TRBD1. The germline V gene has CDR1 GTSNPN and CDR2 SVGIG (reference sequence). Germline trimming cut 0 bases from V and 3 bases from J; bases unmatched to any gene: 6. The CDR3 contains 15 residues. CDR3 region: CAWSVQVRGHYGYTF. In DNA form, the CDR3 reads TGTGCCTGGAGTGTACAGGTCAGGGGGCACTATGGCTACACCTTC.

The chain carries TRBV11-3 and TRBJ2-7; D is unresolved. The V end was cut by 0 bases, the J end by 6 bases, with 9 bases between. The germline V gene has CDR1 SGHNT and CDR2 YENEEA. There are 13 residues in the CDR3. The CDR3 region has the DNA TGTGCCAGCAGCTTAGATCTCTTCTCCGAGCAGTACTTC. Translated: CASSLDLFSEQYF.

CDR3 nucleotide sequence: TGCGCCAGCAGCCAGGGGGACAGGGGGGCCACTGAAGCTTTCTTT. It specifies CASSQGDRGATEAFF. The rearrangement links TRBV4-3 to TRBJ1-1; 11 nucleotides match TRBD1. From germline, CDR1 is LGHNA and CDR2 YSLEER. This CDR3 contains 15 residues. Trimming removed 3 bases from V and 4 bases from J; junction bases left unmatched: 4.

The chain recombines TRBV3-1 (or the pseudogene TRBV3-2) with TRBJ2-5; 7 positions match TRBD1. Looked up from germline, CDR1 is LGHDT and CDR2 is YNNKEL (reference sequence). The CDR3 loop spans 14 amino acids. J gave up 3 bases and V 5 bases, and 6 bases lay outside the gene matches. This CDR3 is CASSTRGRKETQYF. In DNA, the CDR3 is TGTGCCAGCAGCACTAGGGGGCGTAAAGAGACCCAGTACTTC.

This clone occurred once. The chain has TRBV5-1 and TRBJ2-5, with 10 bases identical to TRBD2. CDR3 length equals 15 residues. The germline gives CDR1 SGHRS, CDR2 YFSETQ. Trimming cost V 4 bases and J 5 bases; bases outside gene matches: 8. The CDR3 sequence is CASSLLSGGDETQYF. The CDR3, as DNA: TGCGCCAGCAGCCTCTTGAGCGGGGGGGACGAGACCCAGTACTTC.

The gene calls are TRBV11-3 and TRBJ2-1, with a possible D match to TRBD2 (6 bases). Germline V gives CDR1 SGHNT, CDR2 YENEEA. This CDR3 region has 17 residues. The V gene lost 5 bases and the J gene lost 2 bases, with 19 bases spanning the gap. The DNA of the CDR3 is TGTGCCAGCAGCCCCGGATGGGGGGACGGAACCTACAATGAGCAGTTCTTC. The encoded protein is CASSPGWGDGTYNEQFF.

The chain couples TRBV2 to TRBJ1-4; TRBD1 aligns across 9 bases. Germline V CDR1 and CDR2: SNHLY, FYNNEI. V dropped 5 bases and J dropped 6; count of bases not matched to a gene: 7. The CDR3 is made up of 15 amino acids. The DNA of the CDR3 is TGTGCCAGCAGTCCAAACAGGGGGCTTCATGAAAAACTGTTTTTT. This codes for CASSPNRGLHEKLFF.

The chain recombines TRBV30 with TRBJ1-2; 8 bases map to TRBD1. Unmatched junction bases numbered 8, after V lost 0 bases and J lost 8 bases. From germline, CDR1 is GTSNPN and CDR2 SVGIG (reference sequence). The CDR3 runs to 14 residues. The CDR3 spells CAWSVLGRGLGYTF. In DNA form, the CDR3 reads TGTGCCTGGAGTGTATTAGGCAGGGGGCTGGGCTACACCTTC.

This clone occurred a few times. The chain employs TRBV14 and TRBJ2-7; D perhaps matches TRBD1 (6 bases). The V and J ends lost 3 bases and 3 bases respectively, with 6 bases between them. Germline V gene lookup returns CDR1 SGHDN and CDR2 FVKESK. There are 12 residues in the CDR3. CDR3: CASSQDSYEQYF. The CDR3 DNA is TGTGCCAGCAGCCAGGACAGCTACGAGCAGTACTTC.

The chain employs TRBV19 and TRBJ1-2; 8 nucleotides align to TRBD1. The CDR3 covers 13 residues. Per germline, CDR1 LNHDA and CDR2 SQIVND (reference sequence). The ends lost 5 bases at V and 2 bases at J; junction bases unmatched: 1. DNA of the CDR3: TGTGCCAGTAGTCGACAGGGGAACTATGGCTACACCTTC. Protein sequence: CASSRQGNYGYTF.